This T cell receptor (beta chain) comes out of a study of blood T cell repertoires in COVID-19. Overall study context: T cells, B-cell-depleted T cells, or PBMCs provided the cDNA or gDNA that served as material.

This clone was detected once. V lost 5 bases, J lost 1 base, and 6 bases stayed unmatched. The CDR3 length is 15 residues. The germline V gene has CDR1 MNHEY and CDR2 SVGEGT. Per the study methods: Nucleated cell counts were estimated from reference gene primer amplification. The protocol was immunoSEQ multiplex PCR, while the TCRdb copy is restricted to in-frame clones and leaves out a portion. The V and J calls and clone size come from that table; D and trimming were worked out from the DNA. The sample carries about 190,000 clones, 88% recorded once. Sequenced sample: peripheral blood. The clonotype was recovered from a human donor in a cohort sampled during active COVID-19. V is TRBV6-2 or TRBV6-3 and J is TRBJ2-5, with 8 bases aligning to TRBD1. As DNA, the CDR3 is TGTGCCAGCAGTACTTGGACAGGGACCCAAGAGACCCAGTACTTC. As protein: CASSTWTGTQETQYF.